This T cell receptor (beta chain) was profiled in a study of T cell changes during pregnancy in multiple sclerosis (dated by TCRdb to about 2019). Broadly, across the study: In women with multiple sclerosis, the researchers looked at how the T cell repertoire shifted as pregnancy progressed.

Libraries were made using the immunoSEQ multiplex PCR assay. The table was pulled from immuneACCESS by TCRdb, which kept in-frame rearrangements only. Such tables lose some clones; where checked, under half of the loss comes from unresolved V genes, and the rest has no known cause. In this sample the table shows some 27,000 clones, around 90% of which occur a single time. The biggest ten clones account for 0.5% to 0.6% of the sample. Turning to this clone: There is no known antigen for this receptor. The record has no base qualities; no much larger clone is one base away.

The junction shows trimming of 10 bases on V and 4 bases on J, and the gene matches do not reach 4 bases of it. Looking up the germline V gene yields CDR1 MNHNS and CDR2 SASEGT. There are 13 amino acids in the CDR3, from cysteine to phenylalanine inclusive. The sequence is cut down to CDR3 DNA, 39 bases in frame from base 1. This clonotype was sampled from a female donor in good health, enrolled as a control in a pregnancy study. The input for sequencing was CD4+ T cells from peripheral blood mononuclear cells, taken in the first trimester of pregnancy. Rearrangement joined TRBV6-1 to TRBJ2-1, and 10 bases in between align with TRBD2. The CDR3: CAIAGGEYNEQFF. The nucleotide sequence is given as TGTGCCATAGCGGGGGGAGAGTACAATGAGCAGTTCTTC.